This T cell receptor beta chain was identified in a study of OX40 agonist ivuxolimab in advanced cancers. This CDR3 region has 16 residues. Germline V CDR1 and CDR2: MNHNS, SASEGT. V lost 2 bases, J lost 2 bases, and 10 bases lay in between. Assay used: immunoSEQ multiplex PCR; TCRdb lists only in-frame clones, some missing. The sample records approximately 59,000 clones, 70% to 90% being singletons. This sample comprised CD4+ or CD8+ T cells sorted from blood, obtained in a trial of the OX40 agonist ivuxolimab. The V gene is TRBV6-1, the J gene TRBJ1-6; D gene ambiguous. This sequence originates from an adult with an advanced solid tumor such as melanoma, head and neck, liver or kidney cancer. For the CDR3, the DNA is TGTGCCAGCAGTGAATCTGGGGTACCCTATAATTCACCCCTCCACTTT. Translation gives CASSESGVPYNSPLHF.